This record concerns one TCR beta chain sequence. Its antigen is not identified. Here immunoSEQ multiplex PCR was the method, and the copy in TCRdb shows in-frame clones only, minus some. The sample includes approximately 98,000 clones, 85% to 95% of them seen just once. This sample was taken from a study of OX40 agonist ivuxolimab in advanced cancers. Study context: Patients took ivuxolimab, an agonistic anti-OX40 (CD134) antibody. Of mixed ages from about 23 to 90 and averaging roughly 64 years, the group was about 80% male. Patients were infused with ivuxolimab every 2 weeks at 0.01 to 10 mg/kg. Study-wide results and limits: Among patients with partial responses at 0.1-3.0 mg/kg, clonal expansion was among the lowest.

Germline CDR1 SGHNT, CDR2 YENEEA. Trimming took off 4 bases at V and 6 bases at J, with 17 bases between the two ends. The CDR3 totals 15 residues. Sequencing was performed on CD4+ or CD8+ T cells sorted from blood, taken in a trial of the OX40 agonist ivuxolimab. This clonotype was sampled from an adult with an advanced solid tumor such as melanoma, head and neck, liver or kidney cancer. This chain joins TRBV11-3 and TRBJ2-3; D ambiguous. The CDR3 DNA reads TGTGCCAGCAGCTATCGAGGATCCTTCAGCGATACGCAGTATTTT. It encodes CASSYRGSFSDTQYF.